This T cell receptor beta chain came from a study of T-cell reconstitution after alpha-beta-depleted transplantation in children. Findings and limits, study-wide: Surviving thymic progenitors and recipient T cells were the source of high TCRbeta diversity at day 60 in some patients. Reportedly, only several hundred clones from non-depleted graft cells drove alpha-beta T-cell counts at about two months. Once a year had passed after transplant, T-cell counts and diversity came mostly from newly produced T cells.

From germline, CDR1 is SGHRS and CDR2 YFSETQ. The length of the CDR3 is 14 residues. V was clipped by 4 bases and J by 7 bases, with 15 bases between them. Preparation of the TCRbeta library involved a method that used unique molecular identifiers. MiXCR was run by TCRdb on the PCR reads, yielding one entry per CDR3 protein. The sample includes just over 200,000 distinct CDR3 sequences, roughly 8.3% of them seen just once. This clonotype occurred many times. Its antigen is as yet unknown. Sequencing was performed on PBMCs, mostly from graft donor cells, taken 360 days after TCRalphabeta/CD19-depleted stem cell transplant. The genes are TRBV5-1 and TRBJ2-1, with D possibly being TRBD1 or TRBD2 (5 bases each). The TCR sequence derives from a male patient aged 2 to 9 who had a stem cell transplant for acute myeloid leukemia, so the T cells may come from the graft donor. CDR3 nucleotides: TGCGCCAGCAGCCCCGGGGCCCGGGCTAATGAGCAGTTCTTC. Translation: CASSPGARANEQFF.